This T cell receptor (beta chain) comes out of a study of early T cells in non-severe SARS-CoV-2 infection. Study at large: Chains from this unsorted whole-blood bulk RNA could not be paired.

TCRdb used MiXCR to reprocess the 5' RACE reads, holding one entry per CDR3 protein. The sample has about 60,000 distinct CDR3 sequences; around 10% are singletons. This clonotype was sampled from an adult who was a healthcare worker with PCR-confirmed SARS-CoV-2 infection or an uninfected control (not recorded which). The sequencing input was whole blood.

Here the CDR3 reads CASSSGIVGEQYF. For the CDR3, the DNA is TGCGCCAGCAGCTCTGGGATCGTGGGCGAGCAGTACTTC. V and J are TRBV5-1 and TRBJ2-7, with D unclear. The CDR3 runs to 13 residues. Looked up from germline, CDR1 is SGHRS and CDR2 is YFSETQ. The germline V and J ends were trimmed by 3 bases and 6 bases, with 13 bases remaining between them.